The clone carrying this T cell receptor beta chain has ten or more counts. Its antigen remains unknown. This record comes from a study of T cells in Graves' hyperthyroidism and ophthalmopathy. Study at large: The authors collected peripheral blood at initial diagnosis, before any treatment.

Ophthalmopathy cases met thresholds of Clinical Activity Score at least 3, NOSPECS grade at least 4 and duration under 3 months. The PBMCs were taken from 10 ml of fresh peripheral blood. Trimming removed 6 bases from V and 3 bases from J, with 18 bases in between. The CDR3 totals 15 residues. Germline V gene lookup returns CDR1 MNHEY and CDR2 SVGEGT. Study observations and caveats: Ophthalmopathy got predicted by the model a median 6.5 months before its onset.

RNA transcripts yielded amplified TCR beta CDR3 regions. An initial round of RT-PCR targeting the TCR CDR3 relied on the HTBI primer set. TCRdb re-called the multiplex PCR reads through MiXCR, storing one row per CDR3 protein. The sample lists about half a million distinct CDR3 sequences, roughly 25% occurring once. Sequencing was carried out using blood. The chain is built from TRBV6-2 or TRBV6-3 and TRBJ2-7; D ambiguous. The TCR sequence derives from a woman younger than 45 with Graves' ophthalmopathy. The CDR3 DNA sequence: TGTGCCAGCAGCTCTACGTTGGAGTGGGACTACGAGCAGTACTTC. This translates into CASSSTLEWDYEQYF.